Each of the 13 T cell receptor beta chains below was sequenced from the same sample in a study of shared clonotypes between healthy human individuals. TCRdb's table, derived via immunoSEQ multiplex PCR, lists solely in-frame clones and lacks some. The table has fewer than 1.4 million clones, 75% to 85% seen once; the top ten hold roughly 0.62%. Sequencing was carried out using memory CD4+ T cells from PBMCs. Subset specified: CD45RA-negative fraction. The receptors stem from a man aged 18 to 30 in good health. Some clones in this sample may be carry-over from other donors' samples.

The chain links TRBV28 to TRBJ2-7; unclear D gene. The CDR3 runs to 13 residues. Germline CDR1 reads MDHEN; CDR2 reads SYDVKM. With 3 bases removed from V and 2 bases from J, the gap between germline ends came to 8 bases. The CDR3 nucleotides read TGTGCCAGCAGTTTCCACAAAACCTACGAGCAGTACTTC. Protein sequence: CASSFHKTYEQYF.

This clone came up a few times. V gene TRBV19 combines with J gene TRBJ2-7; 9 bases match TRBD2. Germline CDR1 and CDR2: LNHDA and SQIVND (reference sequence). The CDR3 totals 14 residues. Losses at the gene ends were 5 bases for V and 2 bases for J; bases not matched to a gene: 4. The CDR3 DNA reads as TGTGCCAGTAGTTCTAGCGGGATGACCTACGAGCAGTACTTC. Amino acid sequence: CASSSSGMTYEQYF.

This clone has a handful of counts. DNA for the CDR3: TGTGCTAGTGGTTTGTGGACAGGGTCCCCAGATACGCAGTATTTT. Translation: CASGLWTGSPDTQYF. This sequence joins TRBV12-5 and TRBJ2-3, with 8 bases fitting TRBD1. Germline V gene lookup returns CDR1 LGHNT and CDR2 FRNRAP. The CDR3 consists of 15 residues. V lost 2 bases and J lost 4; bases outside the gene matches: 5.

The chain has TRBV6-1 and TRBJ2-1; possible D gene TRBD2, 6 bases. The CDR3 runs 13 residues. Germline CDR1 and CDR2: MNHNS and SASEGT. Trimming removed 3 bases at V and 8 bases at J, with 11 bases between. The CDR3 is CASSEVRDYEQFF. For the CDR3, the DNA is TGTGCCAGCAGTGAGGTCAGGGACTATGAGCAGTTCTTC.

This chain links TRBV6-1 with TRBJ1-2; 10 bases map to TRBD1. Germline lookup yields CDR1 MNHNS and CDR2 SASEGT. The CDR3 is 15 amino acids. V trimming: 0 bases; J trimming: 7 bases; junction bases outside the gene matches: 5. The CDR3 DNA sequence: TGTGCCAGCAGTGAAGCCTGGGACAGGGGTGCTGGCTACACCTTC. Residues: CASSEAWDRGAGYTF.

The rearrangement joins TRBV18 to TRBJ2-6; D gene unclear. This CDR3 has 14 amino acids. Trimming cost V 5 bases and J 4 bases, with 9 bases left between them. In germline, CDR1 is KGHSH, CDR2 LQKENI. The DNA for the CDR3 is TGTGCCAGCTCAAGTTCGAGCGGGGCCAACGTCCTGACTTTC. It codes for CASSSSSGANVLTF.

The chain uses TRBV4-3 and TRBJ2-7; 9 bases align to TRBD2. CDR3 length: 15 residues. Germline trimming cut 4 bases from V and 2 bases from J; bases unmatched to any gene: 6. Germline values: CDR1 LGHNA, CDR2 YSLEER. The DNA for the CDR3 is TGCGCCAGCAGCCCCCGACTAGCGGCGCCCTACGAGCAGTACTTC. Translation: CASSPRLAAPYEQYF.

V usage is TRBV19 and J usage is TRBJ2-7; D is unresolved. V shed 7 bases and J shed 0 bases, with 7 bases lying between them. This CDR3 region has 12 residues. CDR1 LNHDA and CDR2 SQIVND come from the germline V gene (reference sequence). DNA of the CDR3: TGTGCCAGTATCGGGCCCTCCTACGAGCAGTACTTC. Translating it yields CASIGPSYEQYF.

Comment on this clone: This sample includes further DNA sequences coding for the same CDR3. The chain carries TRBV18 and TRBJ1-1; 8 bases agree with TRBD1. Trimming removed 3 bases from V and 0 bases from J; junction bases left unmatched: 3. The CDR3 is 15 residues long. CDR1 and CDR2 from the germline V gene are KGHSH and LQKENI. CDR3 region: CASSPRTGMNTEAFF. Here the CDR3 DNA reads TGTGCCAGCTCACCCCGGACAGGGATGAACACTGAAGCTTTCTTT.

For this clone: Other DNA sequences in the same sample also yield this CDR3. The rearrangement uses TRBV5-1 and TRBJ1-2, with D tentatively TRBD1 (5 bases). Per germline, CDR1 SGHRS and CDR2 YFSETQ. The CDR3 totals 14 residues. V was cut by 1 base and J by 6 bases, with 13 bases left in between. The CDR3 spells CASSLSQGEDGYTF. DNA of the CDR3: TGCGCCAGCAGCTTGTCGCAGGGAGAGGATGGCTACACCTTC.

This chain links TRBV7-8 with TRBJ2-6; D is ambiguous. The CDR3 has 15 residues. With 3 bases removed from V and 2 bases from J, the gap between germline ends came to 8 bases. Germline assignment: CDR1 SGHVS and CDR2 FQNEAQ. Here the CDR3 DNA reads TGTGCCAGCAGCTTTTCTTCTCCTGGGGCCAACGTCCTGACTTTC. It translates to CASSFSSPGANVLTF.

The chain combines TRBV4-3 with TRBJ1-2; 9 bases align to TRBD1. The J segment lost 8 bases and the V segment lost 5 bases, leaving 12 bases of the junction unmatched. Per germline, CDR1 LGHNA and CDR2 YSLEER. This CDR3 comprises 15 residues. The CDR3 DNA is TGCGCCAGCAGCGACCGGGACAGGGACCCCGGCGGCTACACCTTC. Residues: CASSDRDRDPGGYTF.

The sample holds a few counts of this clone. The CDR3 sequence: CASSPRDTNYEQYF. Written as DNA, the CDR3 is TGTGCCAGCAGCCCACGGGACACAAACTACGAGCAGTACTTC. The V and J genes are TRBV7-2 and TRBJ2-7; D may be TRBD1 (6 bases). V shed 5 bases and J shed 3 bases, with 14 bases lying between them. The CDR3 has 14 amino acids. The V gene's germline CDR1 is SGHTA and CDR2 FQGNSA.